This note documents a single T cell receptor beta chain sequence. The data originate from a study of blood T cell repertoires in COVID-19. The CDR3 is 14 residues long. Trimming shortened V by 3 bases and J by 4 bases, and 13 bases separated the two germline ends. Germline V lookup: CDR1 SQVTM, CDR2 ANQGSEA. TCRdb's copy holds only in-frame clones and misses some; the assay was immunoSEQ multiplex PCR. There are 150,000 to 170,000 clones in the sample; approximately 86% occur only once, and 0.63% lies in the top ten. Sequenced: peripheral blood. V usage is TRBV29-1 and J usage is TRBJ1-5; tentatively, D is TRBD1 (6 bases). The receptor comes from a man aged 55 to 70 with COVID-19, enrolled during active disease. CDR3 in DNA: TGCAGCGTTGATTTCGGGGGGCGGAATCAGCCCCAGCATTTT. Residues: CSVDFGGRNQPQHF. Full variable domain (outside the CDR3, taken from reference TRBV29-1 and TRBJ1-5): SAVISQKPSRDICQRGTSLTIQCQVDSQVTMMFWYRQQPGQSLTLIATANQGSEATYESGFVIDKFPISRPNLTFSTLTVSNMSPEDSSIYLCSVDFGGRNQPQHFGDGTRLSIL.